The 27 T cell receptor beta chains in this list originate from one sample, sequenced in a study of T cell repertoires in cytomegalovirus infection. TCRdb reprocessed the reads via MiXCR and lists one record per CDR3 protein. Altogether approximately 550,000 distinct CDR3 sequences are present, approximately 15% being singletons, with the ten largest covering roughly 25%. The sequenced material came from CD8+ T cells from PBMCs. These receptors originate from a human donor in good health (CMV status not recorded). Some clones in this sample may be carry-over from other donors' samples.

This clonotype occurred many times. CDR3 DNA: TGTGCCACCAGTGACCCGGGACAGAATCAGCCCCAGCATTTT. Translated: CATSDPGQNQPQHF. The chain joins TRBV24-1 to TRBJ1-5; 7 nucleotides agree with TRBD1. The CDR3 sequence is 14 residues long. Germline trimming cut 4 bases from V and 4 bases from J; bases unmatched to any gene: 3. From germline, CDR1 is KGHDR and CDR2 SFDVKD.

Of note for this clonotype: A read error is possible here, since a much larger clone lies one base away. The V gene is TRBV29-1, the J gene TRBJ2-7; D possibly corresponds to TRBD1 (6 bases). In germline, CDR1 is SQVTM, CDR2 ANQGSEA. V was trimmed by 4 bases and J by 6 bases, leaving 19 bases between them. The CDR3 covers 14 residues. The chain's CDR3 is CSVVGRGKLIEQYF. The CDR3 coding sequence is TGCAGCGTTGTAGGCAGGGGAAAACTTATCGAGCAGTACTTC.

CDR3 protein: CATLDRRDLTDTQYF. CDR3 in DNA: TGTGCCACCTTAGACAGGCGGGATCTAACAGATACGCAGTATTTT. The chain recombines TRBV27 with TRBJ2-3; D possibly uses TRBD1 or TRBD2 (6 bases each). In germline, CDR1 is MNHEY, CDR2 SMNVEV (reference sequence). V lost 10 bases and J lost 3, with 20 bases in between. CDR3 length: 15 residues.

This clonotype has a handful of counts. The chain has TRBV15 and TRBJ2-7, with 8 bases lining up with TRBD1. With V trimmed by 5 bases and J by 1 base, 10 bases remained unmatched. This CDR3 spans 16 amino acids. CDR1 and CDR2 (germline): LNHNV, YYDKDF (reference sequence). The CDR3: CATSGPGQGDSYEQYF. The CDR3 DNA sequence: TGTGCCACCAGCGGTCCTGGACAGGGAGATTCCTACGAGCAGTACTTC.

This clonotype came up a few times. The CDR3 is CASSRQPGEQYF. The DNA of the CDR3 is TGCGCCAGCAGCCGACAACCGGGGGAGCAGTACTTC. The chain links TRBV4-1 to TRBJ2-7, with D possibly TRBD2 on 5 matching bases. This CDR3 contains 12 residues. Germline V CDR1 and CDR2: MGHRA, YSYEKL. V was cut by 4 bases and J by 7 bases, with 11 bases left in between.

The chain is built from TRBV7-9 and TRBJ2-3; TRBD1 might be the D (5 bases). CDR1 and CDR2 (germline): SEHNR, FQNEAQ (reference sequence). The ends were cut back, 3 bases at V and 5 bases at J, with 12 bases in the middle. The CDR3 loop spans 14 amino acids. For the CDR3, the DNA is TGTGCCAGCAGCTTCCCAGGGTTTGGAGATACGCAGTATTTT. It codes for CASSFPGFGDTQYF.

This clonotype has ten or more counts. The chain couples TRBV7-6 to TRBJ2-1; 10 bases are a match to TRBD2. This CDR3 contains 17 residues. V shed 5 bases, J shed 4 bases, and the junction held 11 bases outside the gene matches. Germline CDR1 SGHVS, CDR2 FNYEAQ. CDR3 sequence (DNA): TGTGCCAGCAGCCCACGGACTAGCGGCGGGGTATACAATGAGCAGTTCTTC. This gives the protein CASSPRTSGGVYNEQFF.

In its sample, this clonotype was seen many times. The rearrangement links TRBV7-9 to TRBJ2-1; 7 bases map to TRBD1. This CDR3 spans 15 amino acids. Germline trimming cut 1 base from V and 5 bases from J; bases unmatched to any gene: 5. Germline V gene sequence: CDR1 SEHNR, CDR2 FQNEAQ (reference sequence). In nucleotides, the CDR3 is TGTGCCAGCAGCTTAGAAGGGGGCGGGCACAATGAGCAGTTCTTC. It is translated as CASSLEGGGHNEQFF.

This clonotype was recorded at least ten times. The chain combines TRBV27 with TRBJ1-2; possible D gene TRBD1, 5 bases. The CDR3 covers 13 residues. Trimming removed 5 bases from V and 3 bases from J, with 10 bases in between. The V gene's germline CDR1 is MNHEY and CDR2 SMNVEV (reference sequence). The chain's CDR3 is CASSRDRDYGYTF. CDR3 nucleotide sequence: TGTGCCAGCAGTCGGGACCGCGACTATGGCTACACCTTC.

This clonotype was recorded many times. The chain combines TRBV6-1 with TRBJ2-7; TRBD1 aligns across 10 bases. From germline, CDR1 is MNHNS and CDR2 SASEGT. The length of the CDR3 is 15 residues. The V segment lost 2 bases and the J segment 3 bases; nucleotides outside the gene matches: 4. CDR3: CASSEWGQGYYEQYF. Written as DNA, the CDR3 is TGTGCCAGCAGTGAATGGGGACAGGGGTACTACGAGCAGTACTTC.

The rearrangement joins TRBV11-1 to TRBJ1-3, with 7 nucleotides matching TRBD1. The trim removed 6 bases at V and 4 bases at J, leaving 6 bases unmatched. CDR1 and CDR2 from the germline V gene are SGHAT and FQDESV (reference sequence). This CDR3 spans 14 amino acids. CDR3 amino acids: CASRSTGSGNTIYF. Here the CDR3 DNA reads TGTGCCAGCAGATCGACAGGGAGCGGAAACACCATATATTTT.

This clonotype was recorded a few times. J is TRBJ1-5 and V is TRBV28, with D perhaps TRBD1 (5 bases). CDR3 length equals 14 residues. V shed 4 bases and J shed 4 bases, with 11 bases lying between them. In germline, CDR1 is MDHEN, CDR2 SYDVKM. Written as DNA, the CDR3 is TGTGCCAGCAGTTCGACAGTTCTTAATCAGCCCCAGCATTTT. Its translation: CASSSTVLNQPQHF.

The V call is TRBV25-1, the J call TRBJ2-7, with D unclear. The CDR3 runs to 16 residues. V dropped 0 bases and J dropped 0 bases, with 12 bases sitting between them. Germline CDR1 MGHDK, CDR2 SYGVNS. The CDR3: CASSEYPTESSYEQYF. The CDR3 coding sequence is TGTGCCAGCAGTGAATACCCAACCGAGAGCTCCTACGAGCAGTACTTC.

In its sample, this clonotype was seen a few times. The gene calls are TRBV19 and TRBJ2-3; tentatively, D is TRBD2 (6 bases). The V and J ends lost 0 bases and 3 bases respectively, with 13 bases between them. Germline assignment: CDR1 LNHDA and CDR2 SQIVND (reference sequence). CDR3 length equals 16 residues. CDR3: CASSIDPSAGTDTQYF. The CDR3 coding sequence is TGTGCCAGTAGTATAGACCCATCGGCGGGAACAGATACGCAGTATTTT.

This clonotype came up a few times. CDR3 DNA: TGCGCCAGCAGCCGAGGGTTCGGGGTTGGTCAGCCCCAGCATTTT. Amino acids: CASSRGFGVGQPQHF. J is TRBJ1-5 and V is TRBV4-1, with no clear D. Trimming removed 4 bases at V and 6 bases at J, with 16 bases between. The CDR3 length is 15 residues. Germline CDR1 reads MGHRA; CDR2 reads YSYEKL.

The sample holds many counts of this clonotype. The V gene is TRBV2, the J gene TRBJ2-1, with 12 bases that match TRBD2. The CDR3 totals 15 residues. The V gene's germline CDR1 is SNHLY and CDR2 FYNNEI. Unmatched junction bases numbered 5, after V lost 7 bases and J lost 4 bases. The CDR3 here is CASIPGLAGYNEQFF. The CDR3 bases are TGTGCCAGCATCCCGGGACTAGCGGGTTACAATGAGCAGTTCTTC.

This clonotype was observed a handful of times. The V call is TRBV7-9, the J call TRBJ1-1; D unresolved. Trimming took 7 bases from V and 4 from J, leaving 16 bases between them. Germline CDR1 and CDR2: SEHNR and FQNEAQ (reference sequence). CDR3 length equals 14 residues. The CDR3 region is CASTANYESTEAFF. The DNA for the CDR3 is TGTGCCAGCACCGCGAACTACGAGAGCACTGAAGCTTTCTTT.

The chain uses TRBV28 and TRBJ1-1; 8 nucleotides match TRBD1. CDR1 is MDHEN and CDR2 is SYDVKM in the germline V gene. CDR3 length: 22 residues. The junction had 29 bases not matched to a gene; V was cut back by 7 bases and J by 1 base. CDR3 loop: CASTPSPWTGSRVGAENTEAFF. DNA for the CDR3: TGTGCCAGCACTCCCAGCCCTTGGACAGGGTCCAGAGTGGGGGCAGAGAACACTGAAGCTTTCTTT.

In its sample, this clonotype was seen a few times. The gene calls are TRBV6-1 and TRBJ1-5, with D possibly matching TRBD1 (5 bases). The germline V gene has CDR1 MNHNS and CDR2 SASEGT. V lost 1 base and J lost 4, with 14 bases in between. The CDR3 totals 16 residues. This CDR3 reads CASSEEIGRANQPQHF. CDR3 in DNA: TGTGCCAGCAGTGAAGAAATCGGCAGGGCGAATCAGCCCCAGCATTTT.

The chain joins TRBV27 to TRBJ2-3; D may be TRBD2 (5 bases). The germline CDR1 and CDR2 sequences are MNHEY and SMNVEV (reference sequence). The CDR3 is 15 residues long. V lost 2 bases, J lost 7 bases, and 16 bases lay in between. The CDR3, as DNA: TGTGCCAGCAGTTTACCCGGGGAGAATCGAAATACGCAGTATTTT. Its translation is CASSLPGENRNTQYF.

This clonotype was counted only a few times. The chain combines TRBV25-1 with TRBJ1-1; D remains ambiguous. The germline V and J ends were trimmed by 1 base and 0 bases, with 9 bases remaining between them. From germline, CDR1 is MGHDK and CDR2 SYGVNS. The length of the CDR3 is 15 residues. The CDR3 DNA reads TGTGCCAGCAGTGAATTAAAAACGGTGAACACTGAAGCTTTCTTT. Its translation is CASSELKTVNTEAFF.

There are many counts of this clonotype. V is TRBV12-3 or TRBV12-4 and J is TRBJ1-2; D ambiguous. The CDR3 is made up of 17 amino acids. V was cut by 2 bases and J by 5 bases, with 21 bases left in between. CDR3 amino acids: CASSLTGPVPAGYGYTF. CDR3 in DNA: TGTGCCAGCAGTTTAACGGGCCCGGTCCCGGCAGGATATGGCTACACCTTC.

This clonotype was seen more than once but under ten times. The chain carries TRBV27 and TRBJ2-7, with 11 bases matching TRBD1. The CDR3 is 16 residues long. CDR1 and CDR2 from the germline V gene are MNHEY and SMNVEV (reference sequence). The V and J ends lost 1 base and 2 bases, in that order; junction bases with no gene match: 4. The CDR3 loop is CASSLWGTGGTYEQYF. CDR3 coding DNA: TGTGCCAGCAGTTTATGGGGGACAGGGGGTACCTACGAGCAGTACTTC.

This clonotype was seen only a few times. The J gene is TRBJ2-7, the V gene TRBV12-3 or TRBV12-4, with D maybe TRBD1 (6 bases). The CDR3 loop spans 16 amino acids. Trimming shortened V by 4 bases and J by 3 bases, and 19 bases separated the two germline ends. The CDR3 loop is CASSSDAGTSFYEQYF. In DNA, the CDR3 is TGTGCCAGCAGTTCCGACGCCGGGACAAGCTTCTACGAGCAGTACTTC.

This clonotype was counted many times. The CDR3 reads CASSSPAQPDREAETQYF. CDR3 DNA sequence: TGTGCCAGCAGCTCCCCTGCCCAACCGGACAGGGAGGCAGAGACCCAGTACTTC. The chain couples TRBV7-2 to TRBJ2-5; 8 nucleotides line up with TRBD1. Germline trimming cut 4 bases from V and 4 bases from J; bases unmatched to any gene: 17. Germline V gene sequence: CDR1 SGHTA, CDR2 FQGNSA. The CDR3 length is 18 residues.

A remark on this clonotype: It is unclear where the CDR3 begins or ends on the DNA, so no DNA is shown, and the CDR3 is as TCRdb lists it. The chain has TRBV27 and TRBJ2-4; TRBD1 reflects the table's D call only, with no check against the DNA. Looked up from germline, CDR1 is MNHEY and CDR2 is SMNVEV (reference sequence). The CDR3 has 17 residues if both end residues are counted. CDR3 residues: CASSSGQGGIVKNIQYF.

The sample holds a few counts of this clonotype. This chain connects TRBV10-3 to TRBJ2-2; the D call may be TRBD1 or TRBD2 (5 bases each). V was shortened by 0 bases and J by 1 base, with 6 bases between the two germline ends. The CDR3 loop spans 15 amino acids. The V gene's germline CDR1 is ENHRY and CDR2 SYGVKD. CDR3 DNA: TGTGCCATCAGTGAGTCGGGGGAGAACACCGGGGAGCTGTTTTTT. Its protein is CAISESGENTGELFF.